This TCR beta chain was recovered during a study of spatial heterogeneity in lung cancer. Overall study context: The 60 to 90 donors had untreated early-stage non-small cell lung cancer. Raw reads contained each unique TCR and UMI combination more than ten times on average.

Time point here: blood at routine non-recurrence follow-up after resection. Sequencing of whole RNA from tumor, nontumor lung or frozen PBMC involved no sorting. Every TCR cDNA molecule bore its own unique molecular identifier. MiXCR, run by TCRdb on the 5' RACE reads, gives a single entry per CDR3 protein. The table has 50,000 to 60,000 distinct CDR3 sequences, about 7.4% seen once. There are many counts of this clonotype. Trimming took off 5 bases at V and 2 bases at J, with 15 bases between the two ends. CDR3 length: 15 amino acids. The chain uses TRBV12-3 or TRBV12-4 and TRBJ1-1; possibly TRBD1 for D (6 bases). The sample here was PBMCs, taken at follow-up. The clonotype originates from a female donor with early-stage non-small cell lung cancer. The CDR3 sequence: CASSPRGGLNTEAFF. For the CDR3, the DNA is TGTGCCAGCAGTCCACGGGGGGGGCTAAACACTGAAGCTTTCTTT.